The 15 T cell receptor beta chains reported below all come from one sample, sequenced in a study of vaccination and CD4 T cells after COVID-19. These receptors lack a known antigen. The assay that was used to sequence DNA from cultured CD4+ T cells was the Oncomine TCR Beta short-read assay. MiXCR, applied by TCRdb to the PCR reads, yields one record per CDR3 protein. The sample has 7,000 or so distinct CDR3 sequences, roughly 40% seen once. Described treatment: roughly ten-day PBMC culture with coronavirus spike peptide pools or control peptides (ViraFEST assay). During the years 2011-2018, before the COVID-19 pandemic, the unexposed donor's CD4+ T cells were collected. Sequencing was carried out using CD4+ T cells from blood, cultured in vitro. The origin of the receptors is a human donor in good health.

The chain links TRBV7-8 to TRBJ1-2; maybe TRBD1 (5 bases). Germline loops: CDR1 SGHVS, CDR2 FQNEAQ. CDR3 size: 15 residues. The germline V and J ends were trimmed by 4 bases and 2 bases, with 14 bases remaining between them. The CDR3 DNA follows: TGTGCCAGCAGCTCCGCTGAGGGGTACAACTATGGCTACACCTTC. Encoded protein: CASSSAEGYNYGYTF.

This chain uses TRBV7-9 with TRBJ1-4; D is possibly TRBD1 (5 bases). Germline V gene data show CDR1 as SEHNR and CDR2 as FQNEAQ (reference sequence). V gave up 5 bases and J gave up 10 bases, with 14 bases separating them. This CDR3 has 13 residues. This CDR3 reads CASSGPAGGKLFF. Here the CDR3 DNA reads TGTGCCAGCAGCGGCCCCGCGGGGGGAAAACTGTTTTTT.

Only a few counts were recorded for this clonotype. The chain has TRBV25-1 and TRBJ2-7, with 10 bases that match TRBD2. In germline, CDR1 is MGHDK, CDR2 SYGVNS. This CDR3 contains 15 residues. V lost 0 bases and J lost 7; bases outside the gene matches: 6. CDR3 in amino acids: CASSEYKAGGEEQYF. CDR3 nucleotides: TGTGCCAGCAGTGAATATAAAGCGGGAGGGGAGGAGCAGTACTTC.

This clonotype was counted only a few times. Here the CDR3 DNA reads TGTGCCAGCGCCCCAGACCGGGACAGGGGATTACCCACAGATACGCAGTATTTT. Amino acid sequence: CASAPDRDRGLPTDTQYF. The chain couples TRBV27 to TRBJ2-3; TRBD1 matches at 10 bases. Germline V gene lookup returns CDR1 MNHEY and CDR2 SMNVEV (reference sequence). The trim removed 8 bases at V and 2 bases at J, leaving 16 bases unmatched. The CDR3 totals 18 residues.

Here the CDR3 reads CASSSRPQQGPLGQPQHF. CDR3 bases: TGTGCCAGCAGTTCTCGACCCCAACAGGGTCCCCTGGGTCAGCCCCAGCATTTT. The rearrangement uses TRBV28 and TRBJ1-5, with TRBD1 as a possible D gene (6 bases). Germline V gene sequence: CDR1 MDHEN, CDR2 SYDVKM. The germline V and J ends were trimmed by 4 bases and 6 bases, with 25 bases remaining between them. CDR3 size: 18 residues. The variable domain in full, completed from reference TRBV28 and TRBJ1-5, reads DVKVTQSSRYLVKRTGEKVFLECVQDMDHENMFWYRQDPGLGLRLIYFSYDVKMKEKGDIPEGYSVSREKKERFSLILESASTNQTSMYLCASSSRPQQGPLGQPQHFGDGTRLSIL.

V usage is TRBV20-1 and J usage is TRBJ1-6; D is uncertain. The CDR3 contains 15 residues. V gave up 1 base and J gave up 0 bases, with 7 bases separating them. The germline gives CDR1 DFQATT, CDR2 SNEGSKA (reference sequence). The CDR3 DNA follows: TGCAGTGCTAGAGTGGAGAGCTCCTATAATTCACCCCTCCACTTT. Amino acids: CSARVESSYNSPLHF.

This clonotype was recorded a few times. The chain couples TRBV6-5 to TRBJ2-5, with no clear D. From germline, CDR1 is MNHEY and CDR2 SVGAGI. This CDR3 contains 12 residues. V lost 0 bases and J 5 bases, leaving 4 bases between the germline ends. For the CDR3, the DNA is TGTGCCAGCAGTTACTCGACGGAGACCCAGTACTTC. Protein: CASSYSTETQYF.

V is TRBV10-2 and J is TRBJ2-5; D not resolved. The CDR3 runs 15 residues. V dropped 3 bases and J dropped 4 bases, with 15 bases sitting between them. Germline CDR1 and CDR2: WSHSY and SAAADI. The DNA of the CDR3 is TGCGCCAGCAGTGAAATTACCGGATTCGCAGAGACCCAGTACTTC. This encodes CASSEITGFAETQYF.

This clonotype appeared a single time. The CDR3 protein is CASSTYRQGQGDYGYTF. In DNA form, the CDR3 reads TGTGCCAGTAGTACCTACCGACAGGGCCAAGGGGACTATGGCTACACCTTC. V is TRBV19 and J is TRBJ1-2; TRBD1 matches 7 bases. The CDR3 is 17 amino acids. Germline lookup yields CDR1 LNHDA and CDR2 SQIVND (reference sequence). The ends lost 4 bases at V and 3 bases at J; junction bases unmatched: 14.

This clonotype was seen a handful of times. This rearrangement joins TRBV19 to TRBJ1-2; a possible D gene is TRBD1 (5 bases). Trimming took 4 bases from V and 3 from J, leaving 12 bases between them. Germline CDR1 reads LNHDA; CDR2 reads SQIVND (reference sequence). CDR3 size: 14 residues. For the CDR3, the DNA is TGTGCCAGTAGTAGGGACCTACACGACTATGGCTACACCTTC. It translates to CASSRDLHDYGYTF.

Points on this clonotype: The CDR3 carries no conserved terminal phenylalanine or tryptophan, so it likely arises from a read error. The chain is built from TRBV7-7 and TRBJ2-7; tentative D call: TRBD1 (6 bases). The germline gives CDR1 SSHAT, CDR2 FNYEAQ (reference sequence). CDR3 length equals 13 residues. V lost 1 base, J lost 6 bases, and 10 bases lay in between. CDR3 in DNA: TGTGCCAGCAGCTTAGATCTGGGGGCCGAGCAGTACCTC. Amino acids: CASSLDLGAEQYL.

In this sample, this clonotype turned up once. The chain links TRBV11-2 to TRBJ1-6, with D maybe TRBD1 (5 bases). This CDR3 spans 15 amino acids. The germline V and J ends were trimmed by 5 bases and 5 bases, with 13 bases remaining between them. CDR1 and CDR2 from the germline V gene are SGHAT and FQNNGV. CDR3 DNA: TGTGCCAGCAGCACATGGGGGGGGAATAATTCACCCCTCCACTTT. Protein product: CASSTWGGNNSPLHF.

Only a few counts were recorded for this clonotype. The chain employs TRBV27 and TRBJ1-1, with 7 bases fitting TRBD1. The germline V gene encodes CDR1 MNHEY and CDR2 SMNVEV (reference sequence). This CDR3 spans 13 amino acids. J gave up 4 bases and V 11 bases, and 10 bases lay outside the gene matches. The CDR3 loop is CASRGRAGTEAFF. The CDR3 region has the DNA TGTGCCTCCAGGGGGAGGGCCGGCACTGAAGCTTTCTTT.

The gene calls are TRBV10-3 and TRBJ1-2, with D possibly being TRBD1 (6 bases). The CDR3 covers 18 residues. V lost 2 bases and J lost 0, with 19 bases in between. CDR1 ENHRY and CDR2 SYGVKD come from the germline V gene. In DNA form, the CDR3 reads TGTGCCATCAGTGAGCCAAGCAGGGGAAAACAAACTAACTATGGCTACACCTTC. Amino acids: CAISEPSRGKQTNYGYTF.

The chain joins TRBV7-9 to TRBJ2-7; 9 bases are a match to TRBD1. Germline loops: CDR1 SEHNR, CDR2 FQNEAQ (reference sequence). V was clipped by 5 bases and J by 3 bases; unmatched bases: 5. There are 14 residues in the CDR3. The CDR3 region has the DNA TGTGCCAGCAGCCCCCCGACAGGGGGCTACGAGCAGTACTTC. Amino acids: CASSPPTGGYEQYF.